The clone carrying this TCR beta chain was observed at least ten times. The data stem from a study of CD8+CD57+ T cells in acquired aplastic anemia. Genomic DNA was employed as the template in profiling TCR beta VDJ and CDR3. TCRdb fed the reads into MiXCR, producing one record per CDR3 protein. There are about 210,000 distinct CDR3 sequences in the sample; around 63% occur only once, and approximately 30% lies in the top ten. This CDR3 has 15 residues. CDR1 and CDR2 from the germline V gene are LGHNA and YSLEER. The V end lost 1 base, the J end lost 3 bases, and 10 bases lay between the germline ends.

The sequence was obtained from a human donor in good health. This chain joins TRBV4-3 and TRBJ2-1; D call uncertain. Material: sorted CD4+, CD8+, or CD8+CD57+ T cells (not recorded which) from PBMCs. This chain's CDR3 is CASSQGAVNYNEQFF. CDR3 sequence (DNA): TGCGCCAGCAGCCAAGGGGCCGTCAACTACAATGAGCAGTTCTTC.